This record covers a single TCR beta chain. Its antigen is currently not known. No base quality values were provided; no much bigger clone lies one nucleotide off. The protocol used for the library was the immunoSEQ multiplex PCR assay. TCRdb stores this immuneACCESS table with in-frame sequences only. Part of the clones is absent; in the studies checked, under half of the shortfall reflects unresolved V genes, and no reason is known for the rest. The sample has 150,000 to 200,000 clones on record, approximately 94% of them singletons. The ten largest make up around 9.3% of the sample. The data were taken from a study of control samples from healthy donors and cancer patients (dated by TCRdb to 2018 to 2020). The V end loses 3 bases and the J end loses 6 bases, and a stretch of 13 bases separates them. From the germline V gene, CDR1 is SGDLS and CDR2 is YYNGEE. The CDR3 holds 15 amino acids from the cysteine to the phenylalanine. CDR3 DNA is the only sequence kept; it has 45 bases, read in frame from the first base.

Rearrangement joined TRBV9 to TRBJ2-6, and perhaps TRBD1 as D gene, on 6 matching bases. Material for sequencing was blood. The sequence derives from a woman in her thirties or forties in good health. The DNA sequence is given as TGTGCCAGCAGCGGAACAGGGTCATTGGCCAACGTCCTGACTTTC. The encoded protein is CASSGTGSLANVLTF. The entire variable domain, with the stretches around the CDR3 drawn from the reference TRBV9 and TRBJ2-6 proteins, is DSGVTQTPKHLITATGQRVTLRCSPRSGDLSVYWYQQSLDQGLQFLIQYYNGEERAKGNILERFSAQQFPDLHSELNLSSLELGDSALYFCASSGTGSLANVLTFGAGSRLTVL.